This TCR beta chain was captured by sequencing in a study of blood T cell repertoires in COVID-19. As for the study in general: COVID-19 samples, acute and convalescent, were from the United States, Italy and Spain.

In germline, CDR1 is LGHNA, CDR2 YNFKEQ. The CDR3 has 16 amino acids. V was shortened by 2 bases and J by 3 bases, with 17 bases between the two germline ends. Source study methods: Quantification of nucleated cells was approximated via reference gene primer amplification. The table came from immunoSEQ multiplex PCR; TCRdb's copy has only in-frame clones and leaves some out. The D gene and trimming were derived from the DNA, and the V and J assignments and clone size from that table. The data hold approximately 250,000 clones, with roughly 80% observed a single time. The sample was peripheral blood. The TCR was taken from a man in his 60s who had recovered from COVID-19. The chain has TRBV4-2 and TRBJ2-7, with D possibly TRBD1 on 5 matching bases. The CDR3: CASSQRTGWEGYEQYF. DNA of the CDR3: TGTGCCAGCAGCCAACGTACAGGATGGGAAGGCTACGAGCAGTACTTC.